This T cell receptor beta chain was captured in a study of T cells in Graves' hyperthyroidism and ophthalmopathy. Study-wide results and limits: Ophthalmopathy was separated from stable hyperthyroidism by a 13 V-J model. Expanded thyroid clonotypes (above 0.001) were mostly also found in blood.

This clonotype was detected many times. The antigen remains undetermined. Lactation, pregnancy, other autoimmune disease or uncontrolled infection led to exclusion of patients. It was approximately 9.4 ml of fresh peripheral blood that supplied the PBMCs. TCR beta CDR3 regions were amplified from RNA transcripts. An initial round of RT-PCR targeting the TCR CDR3 relied on the HTBI primer set. MiXCR was run by TCRdb on the multiplex PCR reads, yielding one entry per CDR3 protein. Here the sample spans around 400,000 distinct CDR3 sequences, approximately 14% being singletons. This CDR3 is built from 13 residues. V was shortened by 5 bases and J by 9 bases, with 14 bases between the two germline ends. CDR1 and CDR2 from the germline V gene are SGHTA and FQGNSA.

The rearrangement links TRBV7-2 to TRBJ1-5; TRBD1 is a possible D gene (5 bases). Sequencing was carried out using blood. The receptor was isolated from a young woman with Graves' hyperthyroidism that later progressed to Graves' ophthalmopathy. The CDR3 sequence: CASSMDNWRPQHF. The CDR3 nucleotides read TGTGCCAGCAGCATGGACAACTGGAGGCCCCAGCATTTT.